Shown below are 15 T cell receptor beta chains from a single sample sequenced in a study of T cells in Graves' hyperthyroidism and ophthalmopathy (dated by TCRdb to the late 2010s). Libraries were prepared through multiplex PCR. The sequencing machine was an Illumina HiSeq 2000. Amplification of TCR beta CDR3 regions was carried out from RNA transcripts. The TCR CDR3 was subjected to a first round of RT-PCR using the HTBI primer set and the Qiagen OneStep RT-PCR kit. The public reads were reprocessed in TCRdb via fastp at Q25 and MiXCR, keeping in-frame beta chains. Merged by CDR3 protein, the rows form single entries marked with the most common genes and DNA. The sample profile shows a few hundred thousand distinct CDR3 sequences; 14% to 15% of them were found once. Jointly, the top ten make up around a third of the sample. Sequencing was done on a sample of blood. These receptors came from a woman aged 25 to 45 with Graves' hyperthyroidism.

This clonotype was seen many times. The chain recombines TRBV11-3 with TRBJ2-5; 9 bases align to TRBD1. V was pared by 6 bases and J by 5 bases, with 10 bases of the junction left unmatched. There are 15 residues in the CDR3. Per germline, CDR1 SGHNT and CDR2 YENEEA. In DNA form, the CDR3 reads TGTGCCAGCAGTCGGGGACAGGGTCGTCAGGAGACCCAGTACTTC. It is translated as CASSRGQGRQETQYF.

This clonotype was recorded a few times. This chain connects TRBV6-1 to TRBJ2-5, with D possibly being TRBD1 (5 bases). The CDR3 covers 12 residues. Germline-derived CDR1 and CDR2 are MNHNS and SASEGT. Trimming cost V 8 bases and J 7 bases, with 14 bases left between them. CDR3 coding DNA: TGTGCCAGCGGGGCCGGAATGGGGACCCAGTACTTC. Translating gives CASGAGMGTQYF.

In this sample, this clonotype turned up a few times. The chain uses TRBV28 and TRBJ1-4, with unresolved D. CDR1 and CDR2 from the germline V gene are MDHEN and SYDVKM. The CDR3 extends over 12 amino acids. Trimming stripped 5 bases from V and 7 bases from J, with 8 bases between. The chain's CDR3 is CASSPPGEKLFF. The DNA for the CDR3 is TGTGCCAGCAGTCCCCCGGGTGAAAAACTGTTTTTT.

This clonotype has at least ten counts. The chain combines TRBV11-2 with TRBJ2-4, with 7 bases lining up with TRBD1. CDR1 is SGHAT and CDR2 is FQNNGV in the germline V gene. This CDR3 is built from 12 residues. V gave up 5 bases and J gave up 8 bases; unmatched junction bases: 3. CDR3 in DNA: TGTGCCAGCAGCCTCGACAGGGACATTCAGTACTTC. Translating it yields CASSLDRDIQYF.

The genes are TRBV12-3 or TRBV12-4 and TRBJ2-1, with TRBD1 matching 7 bases. Losses at the gene ends were 5 bases for V and 11 bases for J; bases not matched to a gene: 6. The CDR3 is 12 residues long. CDR3 sequence (DNA): TGTGCCAGCAGTCCCGGGACAGTTCAGCAGTTCTTC. Its protein product is CASSPGTVQQFF.

This clonotype was observed a handful of times. The gene calls are TRBV29-1 and TRBJ1-5; maybe TRBD1 (6 bases). The CDR3 spans 14 residues. V lost 4 bases, J lost 4 bases, and 14 bases lay in between. Germline assignment: CDR1 SQVTM and CDR2 ANQGSEA. Here the CDR3 DNA reads TGCAGCGTTGCGCAGGGGATGAGTAATCAGCCCCAGCATTTT. As protein: CSVAQGMSNQPQHF.

The CDR3 here is CASSFEPSETQYF. CDR3 bases: TGTGCCAGCAGCTTTGAACCCAGCGAGACCCAGTACTTC. This rearrangement joins TRBV11-2 to TRBJ2-5; D uncertain. V lost 3 bases and J 5 bases, leaving 10 bases between the germline ends. The germline V gene encodes CDR1 SGHAT and CDR2 FQNNGV. This CDR3 is built from 13 residues.

This clonotype was recorded at least ten times. V and J are TRBV11-2 and TRBJ2-3; TRBD2 aligns across 11 bases. The trim removed 5 bases at V and 5 bases at J, leaving 6 bases unmatched. This CDR3 is 15 amino acids long. Germline V gives CDR1 SGHAT, CDR2 FQNNGV. The CDR3 region is CASSRSGRAEDTQYF. CDR3 bases: TGTGCCAGCAGCCGTAGCGGGAGGGCCGAAGATACGCAGTATTTT.

This rearrangement joins TRBV7-9 to TRBJ1-3; unclear D gene. Trimming left V 3 bases short and J 0 bases short, with 6 bases between. This CDR3 is built from 14 residues. Germline CDR1 reads SEHNR; CDR2 reads FQNEAQ (reference sequence). In DNA, the CDR3 is TGTGCCAGCAGCTTGACAAGCTCTGGAAACACCATATATTTT. It encodes CASSLTSSGNTIYF.

The chain is built from TRBV6-9 and TRBJ1-1, with 7 bases identical to TRBD1. Germline V lookup: CDR1 MNHGY, CDR2 SVAAGI. V dropped 3 bases and J dropped 2; count of bases not matched to a gene: 12. The CDR3 runs to 17 residues. CDR3 region: CASSYLFTGTENTEAFF. The CDR3 DNA sequence: TGTGCCAGCAGTTACCTTTTTACCGGGACAGAAAACACTGAAGCTTTCTTT.

The table lists this clonotype with a few counts. The V and J genes are TRBV19 and TRBJ1-5; D call uncertain. The germline V gene encodes CDR1 LNHDA and CDR2 SQIVND (reference sequence). The CDR3 is 15 amino acids. Trimming removed 5 bases at V and 0 bases at J, with 11 bases between. CDR3 region: CASSSLPSSNQPQHF. CDR3 DNA sequence: TGTGCCAGTAGTTCCCTCCCTTCTAGCAATCAGCCCCAGCATTTT.

This clonotype was found many times. The V call is TRBV10-3, the J call TRBJ1-1, with 12 bases that match TRBD1. This CDR3 is built from 17 residues. Germline V gives CDR1 ENHRY, CDR2 SYGVKD. The ends lost 3 bases at V and 6 bases at J; junction bases unmatched: 11. The CDR3 spells CAISDGTGTGGFAEAFF. The CDR3 DNA sequence: TGTGCCATCAGTGATGGGACCGGGACAGGGGGCTTCGCTGAAGCTTTCTTT.

This clonotype was seen at least ten times. This chain links TRBV6-2 or TRBV6-3 with TRBJ2-3; TRBD1 matches at 12 bases. V was pared by 7 bases and J by 3 bases, with 14 bases of the junction left unmatched. The CDR3 extends over 18 amino acids. Germline CDR1 is MNHEY and CDR2 is SVGEGT. CDR3 amino acids: CASTPARGTGGVTDTQYF. In DNA form, the CDR3 reads TGTGCCAGCACCCCTGCGAGGGGGACAGGGGGCGTGACAGATACGCAGTATTTT.

This clonotype was recorded a few times. The chain employs TRBV7-2 and TRBJ2-7, with 15 bases aligning to TRBD2. Germline lookup yields CDR1 SGHTA and CDR2 FQGNSA. Trimming removed 5 bases from V and 1 base from J; junction bases left unmatched: 21. The CDR3 totals 22 residues. CDR3 loop: CASSLIGGGRTSGRAGSYEQYF. In DNA form, the CDR3 reads TGTGCCAGCAGCCTTATCGGCGGGGGGCGGACTAGCGGGAGGGCCGGGTCCTACGAGCAGTACTTC.

This clonotype showed up many times. The rearrangement links TRBV13 to TRBJ2-1, with 10 bases lining up with TRBD2. Germline V gene data show CDR1 as PRHDT and CDR2 as FYEKMQ (reference sequence). The length of the CDR3 is 16 residues. The junction had 7 bases not matched to a gene; V was cut back by 0 bases and J by 8 bases. CDR3 in amino acids: CASSLGAGGQMYEQFF. DNA of the CDR3: TGTGCCAGCAGCTTAGGAGCGGGAGGGCAGATGTATGAGCAGTTCTTC.